Listed below are T cell receptor beta chains from one sample, sequenced in a study of Graves' ophthalmopathy and Graves' hyperthyroidism. TCRdb itself ran the multiplex PCR reads through MiXCR, one entry per CDR3 protein. The data hold about 740,000 distinct CDR3 sequences, with 40% observed a single time. Sequencing was performed on peripheral blood. The receptors were gathered from an adult man with Graves' ophthalmopathy. Each CDR3 is given without its conserved first and last residue. Fields, in order: V gene, J gene, D gene, CDR3 protein. D genes are given only for firm matches.

V: TRBV20-1; J: TRBJ2-5; D: TRBD2; CDR3: SAPLLAGAETQY
V: TRBV25-1; J: TRBJ2-5; D: .; CDR3: ASVDGGQETQY
V: TRBV10-3; J: TRBJ2-7; D: .; CDR3: ASMGSSYEQC
V: TRBV25-1; J: TRBJ2-6; D: .; CDR3: ASSACDRRGGANVLT
V: TRBV7-9; J: TRBJ2-2; D: TRBD1; CDR3: ATDRQGTTRNTGELF
V: TRBV20-1; J: TRBJ1-1; D: .; CDR3: SARGTGTDTEAF
V: TRBV25-1; J: TRBJ1-6; D: .; CDR3: ASSQAGSNNSPLH
V: TRBV10-3; J: TRBJ2-6; D: TRBD2; CDR3: ASSPRVAGVSGANVLT
V: TRBV15; J: TRBJ1-5; D: TRBD1; CDR3: ATSGDRGTQPQH
V: TRBV6-1; J: TRBJ2-7; D: .; CDR3: ASSYWQGSYEQY
V: TRBV29-1; J: TRBJ1-2; D: .; CDR3: SLVTALRSYGYT
V: TRBV2; J: TRBJ2-5; D: TRBD1; CDR3: ASIPDRARGETQY
V: TRBV9; J: TRBJ2-7; D: .; CDR3: ASSQRHEQY